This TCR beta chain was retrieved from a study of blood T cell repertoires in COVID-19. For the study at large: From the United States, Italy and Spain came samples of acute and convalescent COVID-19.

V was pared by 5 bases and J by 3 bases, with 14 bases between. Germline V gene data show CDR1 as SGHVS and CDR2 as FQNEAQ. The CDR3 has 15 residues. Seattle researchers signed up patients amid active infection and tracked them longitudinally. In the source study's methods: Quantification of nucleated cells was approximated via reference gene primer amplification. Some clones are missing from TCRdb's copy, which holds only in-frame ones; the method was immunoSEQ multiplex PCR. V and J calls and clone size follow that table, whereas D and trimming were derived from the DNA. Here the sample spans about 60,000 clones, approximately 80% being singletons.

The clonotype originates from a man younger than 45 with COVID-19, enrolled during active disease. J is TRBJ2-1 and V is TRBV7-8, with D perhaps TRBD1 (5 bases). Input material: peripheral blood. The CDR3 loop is CASSLPAGLYNEQFF. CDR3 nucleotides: TGTGCCAGCAGCCTCCCTGCAGGGCTCTACAATGAGCAGTTCTTC. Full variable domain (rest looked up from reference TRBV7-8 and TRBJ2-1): GAGVSQSPRYKVAKRGQDVALRCDPISGHVSLFWYQQALGQGPEFLTYFQNEAQLDKSGLPSDRFFAERPEGSVSTLKIQRTQQEDSAVYLCASSLPAGLYNEQFFGPGTRLTVL.